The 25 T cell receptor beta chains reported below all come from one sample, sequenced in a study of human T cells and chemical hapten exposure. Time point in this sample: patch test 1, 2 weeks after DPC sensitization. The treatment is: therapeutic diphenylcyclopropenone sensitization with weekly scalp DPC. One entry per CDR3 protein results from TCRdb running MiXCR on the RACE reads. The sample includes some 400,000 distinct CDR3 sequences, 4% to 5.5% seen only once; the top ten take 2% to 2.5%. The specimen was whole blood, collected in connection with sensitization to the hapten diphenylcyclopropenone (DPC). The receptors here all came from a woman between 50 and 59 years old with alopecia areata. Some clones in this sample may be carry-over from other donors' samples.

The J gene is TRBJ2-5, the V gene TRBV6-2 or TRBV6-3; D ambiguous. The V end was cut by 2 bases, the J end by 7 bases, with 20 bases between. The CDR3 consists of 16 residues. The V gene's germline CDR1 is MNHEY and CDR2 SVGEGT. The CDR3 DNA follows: TGTGCCAGCAGTTACCCTACATCCCGAATCACGGGGACCCAGTACTTC. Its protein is CASSYPTSRITGTQYF.

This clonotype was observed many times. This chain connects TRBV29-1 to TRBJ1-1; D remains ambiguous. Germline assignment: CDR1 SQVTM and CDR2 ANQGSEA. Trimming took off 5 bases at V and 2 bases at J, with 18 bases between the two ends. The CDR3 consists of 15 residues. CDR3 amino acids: CSVFDGRPGNTEAFF. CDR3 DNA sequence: TGCAGCGTTTTTGACGGTCGACCTGGCAACACTGAAGCTTTCTTT.

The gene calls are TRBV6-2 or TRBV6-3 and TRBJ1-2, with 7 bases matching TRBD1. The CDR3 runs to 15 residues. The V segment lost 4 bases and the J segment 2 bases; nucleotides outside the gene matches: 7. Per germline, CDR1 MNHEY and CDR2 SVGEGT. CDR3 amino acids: CASSSRGRANYGYTF. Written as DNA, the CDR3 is TGTGCCAGCAGTTCGAGGGGGCGCGCCAACTATGGCTACACCTTC.

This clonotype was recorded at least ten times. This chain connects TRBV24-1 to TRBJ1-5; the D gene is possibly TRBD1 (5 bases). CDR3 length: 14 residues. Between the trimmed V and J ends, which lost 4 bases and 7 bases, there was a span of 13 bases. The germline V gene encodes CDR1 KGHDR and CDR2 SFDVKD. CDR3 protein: CATSEQGFGQPQHF. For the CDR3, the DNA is TGTGCCACCAGTGAGCAGGGATTCGGACAGCCCCAGCATTTT.

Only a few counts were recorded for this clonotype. In nucleotides, the CDR3 is TGTGCCAGCAGCGACCCGGGACGGACTATCTATGGCTACACCTTC. Translated: CASSDPGRTIYGYTF. The rearrangement links TRBV7-9 to TRBJ1-2, with a possible D match to TRBD1 (5 bases). There are 15 residues in the CDR3. With 5 bases removed from V and 4 bases from J, the gap between germline ends came to 17 bases. Per germline, CDR1 SEHNR and CDR2 FQNEAQ (reference sequence).

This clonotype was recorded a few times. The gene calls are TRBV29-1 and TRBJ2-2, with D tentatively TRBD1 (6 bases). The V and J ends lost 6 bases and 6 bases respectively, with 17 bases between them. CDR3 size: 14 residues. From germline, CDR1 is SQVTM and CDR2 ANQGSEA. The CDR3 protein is CSVQGSGSAGELFF. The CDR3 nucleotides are TGCAGCGTACAGGGATCGGGGTCCGCCGGGGAGCTGTTTTTT.

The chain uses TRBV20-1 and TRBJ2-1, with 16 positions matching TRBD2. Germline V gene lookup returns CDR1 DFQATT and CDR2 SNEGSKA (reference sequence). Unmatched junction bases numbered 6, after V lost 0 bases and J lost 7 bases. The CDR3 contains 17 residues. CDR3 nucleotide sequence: TGCAGTGCTAGAGATAGCGGGACTAGCGGGAGGGTGAATGAGCAGTTCTTC. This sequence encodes CSARDSGTSGRVNEQFF.

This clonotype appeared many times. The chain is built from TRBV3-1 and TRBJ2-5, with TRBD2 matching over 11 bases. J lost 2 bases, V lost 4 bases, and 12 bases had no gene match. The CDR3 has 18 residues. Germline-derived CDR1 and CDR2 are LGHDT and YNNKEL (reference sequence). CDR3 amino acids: CASSPPRGLAGGQETQYF. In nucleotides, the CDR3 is TGTGCCAGCAGCCCCCCCCGTGGGCTAGCGGGGGGTCAAGAGACCCAGTACTTC.

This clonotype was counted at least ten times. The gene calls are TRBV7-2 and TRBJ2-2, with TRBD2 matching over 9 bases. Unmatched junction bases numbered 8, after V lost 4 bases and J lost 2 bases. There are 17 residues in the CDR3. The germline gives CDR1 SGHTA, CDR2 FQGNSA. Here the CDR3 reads CASSSLSGRLNTGELFF. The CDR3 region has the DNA TGTGCCAGCAGCTCACTTAGCGGGAGACTCAACACCGGGGAGCTGTTTTTT.

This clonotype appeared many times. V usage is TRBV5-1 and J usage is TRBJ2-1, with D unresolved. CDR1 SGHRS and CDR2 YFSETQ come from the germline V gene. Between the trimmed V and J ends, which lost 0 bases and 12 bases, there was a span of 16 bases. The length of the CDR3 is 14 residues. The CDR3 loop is CASSLDPPAPGQFF. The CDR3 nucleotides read TGCGCCAGCAGCTTGGACCCCCCGGCGCCCGGGCAGTTCTTC.

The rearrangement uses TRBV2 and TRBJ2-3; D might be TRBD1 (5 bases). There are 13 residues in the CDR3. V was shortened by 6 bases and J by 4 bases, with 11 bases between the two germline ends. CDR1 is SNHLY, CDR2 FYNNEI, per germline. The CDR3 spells CASRIRVSDTQYF. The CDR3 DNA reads TGTGCCAGCAGAATCAGGGTATCAGATACGCAGTATTTT.

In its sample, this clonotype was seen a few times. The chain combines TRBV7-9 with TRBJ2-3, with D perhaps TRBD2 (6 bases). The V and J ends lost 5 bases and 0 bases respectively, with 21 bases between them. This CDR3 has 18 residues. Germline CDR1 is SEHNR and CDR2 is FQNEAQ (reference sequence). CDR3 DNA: TGTGCCAGCAGCACCCCTAAGGAGGCCCGGGGGAGCACAGATACGCAGTATTTT. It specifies CASSTPKEARGSTDTQYF.

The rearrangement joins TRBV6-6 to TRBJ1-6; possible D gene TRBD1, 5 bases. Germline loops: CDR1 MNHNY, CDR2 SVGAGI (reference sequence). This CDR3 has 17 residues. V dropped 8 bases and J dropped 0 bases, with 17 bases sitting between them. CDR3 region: CASLGRATGSYNSPLHF. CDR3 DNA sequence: TGTGCCAGCTTGGGCAGGGCAACCGGCTCCTATAATTCACCCCTCCACTTT.

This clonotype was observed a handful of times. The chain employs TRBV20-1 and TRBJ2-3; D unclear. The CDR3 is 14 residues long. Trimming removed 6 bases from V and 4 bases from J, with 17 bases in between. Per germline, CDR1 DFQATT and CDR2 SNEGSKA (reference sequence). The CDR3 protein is CSASRAPMPDTQYF. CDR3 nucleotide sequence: TGCAGTGCGTCCCGGGCCCCGATGCCAGATACGCAGTATTTT.

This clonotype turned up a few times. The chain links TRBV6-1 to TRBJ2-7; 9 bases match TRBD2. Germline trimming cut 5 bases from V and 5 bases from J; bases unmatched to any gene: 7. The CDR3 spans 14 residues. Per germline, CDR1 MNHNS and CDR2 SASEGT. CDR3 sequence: CASSTSGPADEQYF. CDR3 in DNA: TGTGCCAGCAGTACTAGCGGGCCGGCGGACGAGCAGTACTTC.

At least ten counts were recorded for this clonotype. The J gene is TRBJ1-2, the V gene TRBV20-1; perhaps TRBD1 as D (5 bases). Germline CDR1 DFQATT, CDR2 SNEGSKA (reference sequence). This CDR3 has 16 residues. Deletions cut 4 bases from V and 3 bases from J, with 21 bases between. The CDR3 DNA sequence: TGCAGTGCTACCGGTGTTGGGGCCGAGGCCGACTATGGCTACACCTTC. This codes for CSATGVGAEADYGYTF.

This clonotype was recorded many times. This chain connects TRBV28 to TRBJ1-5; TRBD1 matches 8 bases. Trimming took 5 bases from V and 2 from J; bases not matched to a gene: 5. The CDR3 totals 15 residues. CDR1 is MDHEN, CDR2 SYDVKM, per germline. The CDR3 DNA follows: TGTGCCAGCAGTCCGACAGGGGTGGGCAATCAGCCCCAGCATTTT. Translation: CASSPTGVGNQPQHF.

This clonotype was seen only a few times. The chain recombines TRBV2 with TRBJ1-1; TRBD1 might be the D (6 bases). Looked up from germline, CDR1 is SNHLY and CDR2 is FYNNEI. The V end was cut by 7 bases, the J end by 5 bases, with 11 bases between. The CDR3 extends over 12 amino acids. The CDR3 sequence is CASKGGRTEAFF. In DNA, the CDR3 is TGTGCCAGCAAAGGGGGTAGGACTGAAGCTTTCTTT.

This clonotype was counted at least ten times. DNA for the CDR3: TGCAGTGCCGCCGGCGTAGCGGGAGTTTCGTACGAGCAGTACTTC. Residues: CSAAGVAGVSYEQYF. This chain connects TRBV20-1 to TRBJ2-7; 9 bases align to TRBD2. CDR1 and CDR2 (germline): DFQATT, SNEGSKA (reference sequence). V was pared by 6 bases and J by 4 bases, with 13 bases of the junction left unmatched. The CDR3 sequence is 15 residues long.

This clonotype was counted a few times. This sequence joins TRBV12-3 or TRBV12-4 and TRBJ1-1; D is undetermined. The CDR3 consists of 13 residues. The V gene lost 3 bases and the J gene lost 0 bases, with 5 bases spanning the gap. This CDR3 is CASSFLVNTEAFF. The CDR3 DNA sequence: TGTGCCAGCAGTTTTTTAGTGAACACTGAAGCTTTCTTT.

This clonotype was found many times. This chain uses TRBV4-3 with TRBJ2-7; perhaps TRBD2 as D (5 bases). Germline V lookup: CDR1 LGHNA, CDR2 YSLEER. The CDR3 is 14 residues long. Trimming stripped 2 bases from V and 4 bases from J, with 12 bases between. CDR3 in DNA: TGCGCCAGCAGCCAACGCGCGGGTGATTACGAGCAGTACTTC. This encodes CASSQRAGDYEQYF.

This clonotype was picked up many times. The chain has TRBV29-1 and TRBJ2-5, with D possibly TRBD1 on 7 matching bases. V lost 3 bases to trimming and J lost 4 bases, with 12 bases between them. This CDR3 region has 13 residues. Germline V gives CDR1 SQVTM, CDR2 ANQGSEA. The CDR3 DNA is TGCAGCGTTGAGAGACAGGGAGGAGAGACCCAGTACTTC. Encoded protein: CSVERQGGETQYF.

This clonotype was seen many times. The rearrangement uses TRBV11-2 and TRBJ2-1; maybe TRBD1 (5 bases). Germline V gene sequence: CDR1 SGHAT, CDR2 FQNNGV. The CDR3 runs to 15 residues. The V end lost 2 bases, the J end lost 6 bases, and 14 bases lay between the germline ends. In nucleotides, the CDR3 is TGTGCCAGCAGCTTATTCTCCAGTCAGGGCAATGAGCAGTTCTTC. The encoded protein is CASSLFSSQGNEQFF.

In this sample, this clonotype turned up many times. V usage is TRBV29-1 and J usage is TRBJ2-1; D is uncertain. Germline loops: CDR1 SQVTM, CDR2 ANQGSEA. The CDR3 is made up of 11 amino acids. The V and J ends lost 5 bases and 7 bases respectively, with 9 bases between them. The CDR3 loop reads CSVQRRNEQFF. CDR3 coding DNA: TGCAGCGTTCAGAGGCGGAATGAGCAGTTCTTC.

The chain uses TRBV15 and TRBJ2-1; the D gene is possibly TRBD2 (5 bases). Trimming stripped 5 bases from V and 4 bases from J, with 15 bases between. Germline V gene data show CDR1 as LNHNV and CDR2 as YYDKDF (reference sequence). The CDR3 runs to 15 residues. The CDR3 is CATSPDQRGYNEQFF. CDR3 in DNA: TGTGCCACCAGCCCAGATCAACGGGGTTACAATGAGCAGTTCTTC.